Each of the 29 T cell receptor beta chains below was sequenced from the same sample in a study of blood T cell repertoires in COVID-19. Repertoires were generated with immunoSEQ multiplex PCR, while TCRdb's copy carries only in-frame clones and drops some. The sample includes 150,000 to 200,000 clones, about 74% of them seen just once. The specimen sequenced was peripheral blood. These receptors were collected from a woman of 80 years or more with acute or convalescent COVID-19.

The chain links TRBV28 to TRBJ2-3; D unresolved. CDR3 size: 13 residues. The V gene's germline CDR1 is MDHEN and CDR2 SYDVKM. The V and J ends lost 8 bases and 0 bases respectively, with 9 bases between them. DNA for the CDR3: TGTGCCAGCTCACGGGTGAGCACAGATACGCAGTATTTT. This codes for CASSRVSTDTQYF.

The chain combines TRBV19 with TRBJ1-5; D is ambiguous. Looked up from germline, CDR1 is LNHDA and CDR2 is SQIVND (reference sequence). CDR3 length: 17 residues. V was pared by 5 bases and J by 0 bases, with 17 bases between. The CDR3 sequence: CASSSPGLFYSNQPQHF. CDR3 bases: TGTGCCAGTAGTTCCCCTGGACTCTTTTATAGCAATCAGCCCCAGCATTTT.

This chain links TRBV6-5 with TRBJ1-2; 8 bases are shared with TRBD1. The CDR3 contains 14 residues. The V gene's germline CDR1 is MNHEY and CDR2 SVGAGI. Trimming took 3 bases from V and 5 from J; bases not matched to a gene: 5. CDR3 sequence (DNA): TGTGCCAGCAGTTATGGACAGGGTTTATATGGCTACACCTTC. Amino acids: CASSYGQGLYGYTF.

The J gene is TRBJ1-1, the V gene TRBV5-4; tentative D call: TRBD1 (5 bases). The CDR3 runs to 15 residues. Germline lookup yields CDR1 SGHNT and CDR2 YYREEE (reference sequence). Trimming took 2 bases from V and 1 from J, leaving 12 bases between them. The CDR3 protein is CASSFDIGGNTEAFF. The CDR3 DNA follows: TGTGCCAGCAGCTTCGATATCGGGGGGAACACTGAAGCTTTCTTT.

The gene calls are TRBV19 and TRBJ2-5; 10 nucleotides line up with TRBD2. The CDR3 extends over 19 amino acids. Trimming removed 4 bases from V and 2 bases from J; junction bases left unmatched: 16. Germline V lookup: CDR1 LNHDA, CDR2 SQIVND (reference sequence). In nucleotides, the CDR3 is TGTGCCAGTAGTACCCGGACTAGCGGACAACACTGGACTCAAGAGACCCAGTACTTC. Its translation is CASSTRTSGQHWTQETQYF.

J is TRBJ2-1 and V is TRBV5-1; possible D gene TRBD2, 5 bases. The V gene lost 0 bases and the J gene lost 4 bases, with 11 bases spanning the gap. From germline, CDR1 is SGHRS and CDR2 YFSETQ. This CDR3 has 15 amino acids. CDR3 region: CASSLVTTLYNEQFF. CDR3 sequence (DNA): TGCGCCAGCAGCTTGGTGACTACTTTATACAATGAGCAGTTCTTC.

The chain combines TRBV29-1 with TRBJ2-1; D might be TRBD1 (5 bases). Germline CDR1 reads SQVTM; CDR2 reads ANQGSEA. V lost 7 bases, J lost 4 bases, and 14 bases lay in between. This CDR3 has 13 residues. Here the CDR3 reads CSGFRGNYNEQFF. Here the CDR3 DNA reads TGCAGCGGCTTTAGGGGTAATTACAATGAGCAGTTCTTC.

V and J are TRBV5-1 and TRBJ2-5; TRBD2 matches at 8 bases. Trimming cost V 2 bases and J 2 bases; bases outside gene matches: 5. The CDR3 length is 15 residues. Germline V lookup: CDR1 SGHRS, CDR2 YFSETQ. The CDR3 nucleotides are TGCGCCAGCAGCTTACTAGCGGCACTACAAGAGACCCAGTACTTC. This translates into CASSLLAALQETQYF.

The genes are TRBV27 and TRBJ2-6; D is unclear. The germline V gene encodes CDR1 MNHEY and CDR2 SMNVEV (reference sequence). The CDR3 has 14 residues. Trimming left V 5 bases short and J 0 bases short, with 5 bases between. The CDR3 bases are TGTGCCAGCAGTCGGTTCTCTGGGGCCAACGTCCTGACTTTC. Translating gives CASSRFSGANVLTF.

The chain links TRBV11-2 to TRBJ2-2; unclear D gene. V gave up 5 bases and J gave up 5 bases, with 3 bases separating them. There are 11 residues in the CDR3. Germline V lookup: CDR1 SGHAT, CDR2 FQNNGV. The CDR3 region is CASSLTGELFF. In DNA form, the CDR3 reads TGTGCCAGCAGCCTTACCGGGGAGCTGTTTTTT.

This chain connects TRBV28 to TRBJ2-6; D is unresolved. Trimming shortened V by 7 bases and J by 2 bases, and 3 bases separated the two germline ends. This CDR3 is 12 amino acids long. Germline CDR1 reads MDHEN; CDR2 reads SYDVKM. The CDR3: CASTAGANVLTF. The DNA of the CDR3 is TGTGCCAGCACCGCTGGGGCCAACGTCCTGACTTTC.

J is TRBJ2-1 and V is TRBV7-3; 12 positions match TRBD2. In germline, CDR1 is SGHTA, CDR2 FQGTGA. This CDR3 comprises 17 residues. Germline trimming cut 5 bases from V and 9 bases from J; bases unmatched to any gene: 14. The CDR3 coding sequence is TGTGCCAGCAGCCCCACTACCCTAGCGGGAGGGTTAGGTGAGCAGTTCTTC. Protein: CASSPTTLAGGLGEQFF.

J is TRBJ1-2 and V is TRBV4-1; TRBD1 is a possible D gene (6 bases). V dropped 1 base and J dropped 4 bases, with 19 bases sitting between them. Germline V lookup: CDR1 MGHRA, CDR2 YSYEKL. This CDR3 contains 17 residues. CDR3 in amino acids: CASSQGSRGPRGYGYTF. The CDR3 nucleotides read TGCGCCAGCAGCCAAGGGTCCAGGGGCCCGAGGGGCTATGGCTACACCTTC.

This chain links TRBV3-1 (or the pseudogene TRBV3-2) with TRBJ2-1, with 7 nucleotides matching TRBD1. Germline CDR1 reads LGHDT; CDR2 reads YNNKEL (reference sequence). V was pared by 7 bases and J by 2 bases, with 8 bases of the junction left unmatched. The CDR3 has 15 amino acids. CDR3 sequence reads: CASIRTGAPYNEQFF. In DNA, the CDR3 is TGTGCCAGCATCCGGACAGGCGCCCCCTACAATGAGCAGTTCTTC.

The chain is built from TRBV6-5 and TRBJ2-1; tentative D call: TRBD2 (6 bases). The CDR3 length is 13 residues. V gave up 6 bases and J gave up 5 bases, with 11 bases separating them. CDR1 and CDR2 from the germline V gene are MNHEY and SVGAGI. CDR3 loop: CASRKEGNNEQFF. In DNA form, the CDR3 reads TGTGCCAGCAGGAAGGAGGGCAACAATGAGCAGTTCTTC.

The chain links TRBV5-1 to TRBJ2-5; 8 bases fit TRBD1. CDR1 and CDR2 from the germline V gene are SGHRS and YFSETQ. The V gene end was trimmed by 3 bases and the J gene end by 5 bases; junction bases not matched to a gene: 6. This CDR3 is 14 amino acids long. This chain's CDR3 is CASSSRTGLETQYF. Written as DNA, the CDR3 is TGCGCCAGCAGCTCCCGGACAGGGCTGGAGACCCAGTACTTC.

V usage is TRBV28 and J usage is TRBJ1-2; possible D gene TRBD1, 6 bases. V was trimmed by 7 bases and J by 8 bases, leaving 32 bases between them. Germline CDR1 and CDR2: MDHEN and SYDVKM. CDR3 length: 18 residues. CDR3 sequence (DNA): TGTGCCAGCACCGCCCCGGTGGGGGCCGACCTCTACGGCCGCGGCTACACCTTC. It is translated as CASTAPVGADLYGRGYTF.

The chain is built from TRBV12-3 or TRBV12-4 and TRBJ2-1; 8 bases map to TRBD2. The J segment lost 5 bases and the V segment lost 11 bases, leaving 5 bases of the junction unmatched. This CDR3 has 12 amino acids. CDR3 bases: TGTGCCTCAAAGCGGGAGCACAATGAGCAGTTCTTC. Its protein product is CASKREHNEQFF.

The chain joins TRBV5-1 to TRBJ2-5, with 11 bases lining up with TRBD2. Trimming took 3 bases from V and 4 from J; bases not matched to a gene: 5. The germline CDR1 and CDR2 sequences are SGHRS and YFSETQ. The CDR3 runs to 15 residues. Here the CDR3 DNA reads TGCGCCAGCAGCTCGACTAGCGGGGAACCAGAGACCCAGTACTTC. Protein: CASSSTSGEPETQYF.

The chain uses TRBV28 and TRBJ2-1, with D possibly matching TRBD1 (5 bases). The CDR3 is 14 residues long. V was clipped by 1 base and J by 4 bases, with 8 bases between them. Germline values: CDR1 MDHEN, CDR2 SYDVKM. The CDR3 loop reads CASSLFTGYNEQFF. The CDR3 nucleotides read TGTGCCAGCAGTTTATTTACAGGATACAATGAGCAGTTCTTC.

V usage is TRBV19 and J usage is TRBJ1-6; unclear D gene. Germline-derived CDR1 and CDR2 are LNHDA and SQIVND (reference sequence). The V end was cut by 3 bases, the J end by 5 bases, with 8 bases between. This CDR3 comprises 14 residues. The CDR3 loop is CASSIIQNNSPLHF. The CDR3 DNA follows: TGTGCCAGTAGTATTATCCAGAATAATTCACCCCTCCACTTT.

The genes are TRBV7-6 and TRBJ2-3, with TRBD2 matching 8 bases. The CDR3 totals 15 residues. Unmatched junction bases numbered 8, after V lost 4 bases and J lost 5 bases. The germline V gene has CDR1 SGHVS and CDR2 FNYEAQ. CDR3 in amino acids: CASSSQYGREDTQYF. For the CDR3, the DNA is TGTGCCAGCAGCTCTCAGTACGGGAGGGAAGATACGCAGTATTTT. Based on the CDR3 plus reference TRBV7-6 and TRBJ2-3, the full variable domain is GAGVSQSPRYKVTKRGQDVALRCDPISGHVSLYWYRQALGQGPEFLTYFNYEAQQDKSGLPNDRFSAERPEGSISTLTIQRTEQRDSAMYRCASSSQYGREDTQYFGPGTRLTVL.

CDR3 sequence reads: CASSLTPSYEQYF. CDR3 sequence (DNA): TGTGCCAGCTCGCTTACACCTTCCTACGAGCAGTACTTC. The chain uses TRBV19 and TRBJ2-7; D not certain. The germline V gene has CDR1 LNHDA and CDR2 SQIVND (reference sequence). Trimming removed 9 bases at V and 1 base at J, with 13 bases between. The CDR3 sequence is 13 residues long.

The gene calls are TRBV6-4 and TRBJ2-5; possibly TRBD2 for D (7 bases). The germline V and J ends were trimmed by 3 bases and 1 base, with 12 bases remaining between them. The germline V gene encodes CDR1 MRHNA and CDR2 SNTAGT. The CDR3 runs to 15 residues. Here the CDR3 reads CASSEQGGVQETQYF. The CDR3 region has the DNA TGTGCCAGCAGTGAGCAAGGGGGGGTCCAAGAGACCCAGTACTTC.

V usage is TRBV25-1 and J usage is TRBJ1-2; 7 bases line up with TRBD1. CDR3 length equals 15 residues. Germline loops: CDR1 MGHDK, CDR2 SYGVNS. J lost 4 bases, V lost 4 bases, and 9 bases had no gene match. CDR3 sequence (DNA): TGTGCCAGCAGTGGAACCGGAACAGGGGTCTATGGCTACACCTTC. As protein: CASSGTGTGVYGYTF.

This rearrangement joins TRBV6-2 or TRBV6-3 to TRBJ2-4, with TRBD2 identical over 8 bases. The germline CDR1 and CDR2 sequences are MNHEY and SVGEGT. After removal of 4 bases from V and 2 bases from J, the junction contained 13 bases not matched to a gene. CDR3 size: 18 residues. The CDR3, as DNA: TGTGCCAGCAGTTCCCCTTTCACTAGCGGCCGGACCAAAAACATTCAGTACTTC. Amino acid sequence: CASSSPFTSGRTKNIQYF.

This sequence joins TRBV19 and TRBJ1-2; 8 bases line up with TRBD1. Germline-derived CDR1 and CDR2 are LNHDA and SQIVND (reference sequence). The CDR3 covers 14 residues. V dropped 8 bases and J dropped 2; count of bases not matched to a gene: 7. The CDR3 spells CASVMDRDNYGYTF. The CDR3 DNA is TGTGCCAGTGTTATGGACAGGGACAACTATGGCTACACCTTC.

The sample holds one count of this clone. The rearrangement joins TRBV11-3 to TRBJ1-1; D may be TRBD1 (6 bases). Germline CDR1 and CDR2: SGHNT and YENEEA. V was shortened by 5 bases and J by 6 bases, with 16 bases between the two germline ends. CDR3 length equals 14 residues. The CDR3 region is CASSPRGGEAEAFF. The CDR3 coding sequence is TGTGCCAGCAGCCCGAGGGGGGGCGAGGCTGAAGCTTTCTTT.

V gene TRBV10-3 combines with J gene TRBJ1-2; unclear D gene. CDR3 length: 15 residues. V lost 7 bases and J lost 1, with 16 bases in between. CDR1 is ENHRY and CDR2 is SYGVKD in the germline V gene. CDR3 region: CAITPYRGDNYGYTF. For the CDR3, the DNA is TGTGCCATCACGCCGTACCGCGGGGATAACTATGGCTACACCTTC.